This TCR beta chain was sequenced during a study of cytomegalovirus exposure and HLA in healthy donors. PCR was performed using 60 Vbeta and 13 Jbeta primers. Method: immunoSEQ multiplex PCR; TCRdb's copy keeps in-frame clones and lacks some. There are roughly 200,000 clones in the sample; 82% occur only once, and about 2.5% lies in the top ten. The sequencing input was PBMCs. The clonotype originates from a woman aged 35 to 49 in good health and CMV-seronegative.

As DNA, the CDR3 is TGTGCCAGCAGCTTACAACTTAACTATGGCTACACCTTC. Translation: CASSLQLNYGYTF. This chain joins TRBV7-2 and TRBJ1-2; D is unresolved. Germline CDR1 and CDR2: SGHTA and FQGNSA. Deletions cut 2 bases from V and 1 base from J, with 5 bases between. The length of the CDR3 is 13 residues.